The next 16 T cell receptor beta chains were all read from a single sample in a study of T cell repertoires in cytomegalovirus infection. TCRdb reprocessed the reads with MiXCR, giving one entry per CDR3 protein. The sample records roughly 130,000 distinct CDR3 sequences, almost 9% being singletons. What was sequenced was PBMCs. These receptors originate from a human donor in good health (CMV status not recorded). Some clones in this sample may be carry-over from other donors' samples.

This clonotype occurred a few times. This rearrangement joins TRBV20-1 to TRBJ2-1; 8 bases are shared with TRBD2. Germline assignment: CDR1 DFQATT and CDR2 SNEGSKA (reference sequence). The CDR3 is 17 amino acids. The trim removed 6 bases at V and 0 bases at J, leaving 13 bases unmatched. The CDR3 DNA reads TGCAGTGCCACCAGCAGGAGCGGGGGACACTCCTACAATGAGCAGTTCTTC. It is translated as CSATSRSGGHSYNEQFF.

In this sample, this clonotype turned up many times. The rearrangement links TRBV7-8 to TRBJ1-1; no clear D. Trimming left V 3 bases short and J 1 base short, with 12 bases between. CDR3 length: 15 residues. Germline V lookup: CDR1 SGHVS, CDR2 FQNEAQ. CDR3 coding DNA: TGTGCCAGCAGCTTGGGTTGGACCGAGAACACTGAAGCTTTCTTT. Its translation is CASSLGWTENTEAFF.

Ten or more counts support this clonotype. The V and J genes are TRBV6-1 and TRBJ2-3; the D is unclear. The CDR3 contains 20 residues. CDR1 MNHNS and CDR2 SASEGT come from the germline V gene. Trimming removed 1 base at V and 0 bases at J, with 23 bases between. The CDR3 loop reads CASSEVRGFVPSGSTDTQYF. For the CDR3, the DNA is TGTGCCAGCAGTGAAGTTCGCGGATTTGTCCCAAGTGGGAGCACAGATACGCAGTATTTT.

This clonotype has only a few counts. The chain has TRBV7-2 and TRBJ1-2, with D possibly being TRBD1 (6 bases). V gave up 3 bases and J gave up 3 bases, with 8 bases separating them. CDR1 and CDR2 (germline): SGHTA, FQGNSA. This CDR3 is 13 amino acids long. CDR3: CASSFQGYYGYTF. In nucleotides, the CDR3 is TGTGCCAGCAGCTTCCAGGGGTACTATGGCTACACCTTC.

This clonotype was seen repeatedly, ten times or more. The rearrangement joins TRBV28 to TRBJ2-7; D remains ambiguous. Germline CDR1 and CDR2: MDHEN and SYDVKM. The CDR3 has 13 amino acids. Between the trimmed V and J ends, which lost 6 bases and 0 bases, there was a span of 9 bases. In DNA, the CDR3 is TGTGCCAGCAGCCCCGGGTCCTCCTACGAGCAGTACTTC. Protein: CASSPGSSYEQYF. Together with reference TRBV28 and TRBJ2-7, the CDR3 gives the full variable domain: DVKVTQSSRYLVKRTGEKVFLECVQDMDHENMFWYRQDPGLGLRLIYFSYDVKMKEKGDIPEGYSVSREKKERFSLILESASTNQTSMYLCASSPGSSYEQYFGPGTRLTVT.

A note on this clonotype: Being one base from a much bigger clone, this may be a read error. The rearrangement uses TRBV19 and TRBJ1-1; TRBD1 matches 8 bases. CDR3 length equals 15 residues. CDR1 LNHDA and CDR2 SQIVND come from the germline V gene (reference sequence). CDR3: CASSAQDRGGTGAFF. CDR3 DNA: TGTGCCAGTAGTGCCCAAGACAGGGGTGGAACTGGAGCTTTCTTT.

At least ten counts were recorded for this clonotype. The chain uses TRBV11-3 and TRBJ2-1, with D possibly being TRBD2 (6 bases). Germline assignment: CDR1 SGHNT and CDR2 YENEEA. The CDR3 spans 13 residues. Deletions cut 3 bases from V and 6 bases from J, with 9 bases between. The CDR3, as DNA: TGTGCCAGCAGCTTTGAGGAGGGCAATGAGCAGTTCTTC. This encodes CASSFEEGNEQFF.

This clonotype came up many times. The V call is TRBV4-1, the J call TRBJ2-7; perhaps D is TRBD1 or TRBD2 (6 bases each). There are 16 residues in the CDR3. The ends were cut back, 1 base at V and 1 base at J, with 14 bases in the middle. From germline, CDR1 is MGHRA and CDR2 YSYEKL. The DNA for the CDR3 is TGCGCCAGCAGCCAAGGCCCGGGGGCTGGTTCCTACGAGCAGTACTTC. Protein product: CASSQGPGAGSYEQYF.

This clonotype occurred many times. The rearrangement links TRBV7-6 to TRBJ2-7; D is undetermined. The CDR3 totals 13 residues. The V end lost 1 base, the J end lost 3 bases, and 7 bases lay between the germline ends. The germline gives CDR1 SGHVS, CDR2 FNYEAQ. DNA of the CDR3: TGTGCCAGCAGCTTAGATCCGGGCTACGAGCAGTACTTC. This sequence encodes CASSLDPGYEQYF.

This clonotype was detected a few times. The chain joins TRBV3-1 to TRBJ1-6; D is possibly TRBD1 (6 bases). Trimming removed 5 bases from V and 7 bases from J, with 12 bases in between. This CDR3 has 14 amino acids. The germline V gene encodes CDR1 LGHDT and CDR2 YNNKEL (reference sequence). The CDR3 bases are TGTGCCAGCAGCGCCGGGGGGGGCAATTCACCCCTCCACTTT. Its protein product is CASSAGGGNSPLHF.

The V gene is TRBV5-1, the J gene TRBJ2-7; TRBD2 matches 9 bases. With 4 bases clipped from V and 1 base from J, the junction kept 15 bases outside the gene matches. This CDR3 has 18 residues. Germline CDR1 and CDR2: SGHRS and YFSETQ. CDR3 residues: CASSHRGVAGVNSYEQYF. Here the CDR3 DNA reads TGCGCCAGCAGCCACAGGGGAGTAGCGGGGGTTAATTCCTACGAGCAGTACTTC.

Many counts were recorded for this clonotype. The gene calls are TRBV29-1 and TRBJ2-1; D gene ambiguous. Germline V gene sequence: CDR1 SQVTM, CDR2 ANQGSEA. This CDR3 contains 16 residues. V lost 0 bases and J 0 bases, leaving 12 bases between the germline ends. CDR3 DNA: TGCAGCGTTGAAGATCGGGCCATTCACTCCTACAATGAGCAGTTCTTC. This encodes CSVEDRAIHSYNEQFF.

This clonotype came up a few times. The CDR3 coding sequence is TGCAGTGCCACGACAGGGCTTGGATACACCTTC. This codes for CSATTGLGYTF. The chain combines TRBV20-1 with TRBJ1-2; 7 positions agree with TRBD1. Trimming cost V 6 bases and J 11 bases; bases outside gene matches: 9. Germline lookup yields CDR1 DFQATT and CDR2 SNEGSKA (reference sequence). The CDR3 covers 11 residues.

This clonotype appeared a few times. J is TRBJ2-7 and V is TRBV15, with D maybe TRBD1 (6 bases). Trimming took 5 bases from V and 0 from J, leaving 11 bases between them. The CDR3 runs to 14 residues. The germline gives CDR1 LNHNV, CDR2 YYDKDF (reference sequence). In DNA form, the CDR3 reads TGTGCCACCAGCCCGTGGACAGACTCCTACGAGCAGTACTTC. Translating gives CATSPWTDSYEQYF. The full variable domain, completed using reference TRBV15 and TRBJ2-7, is DAMVIQNPRYQVTQFGKPVTLSCSQTLNHNVMYWYQQKSSQAPKLLFHYYDKDFNNEADTPDNFQSRRPNTSFCFLDIRSPGLGDTAMYLCATSPWTDSYEQYFGPGTRLTVT.

The V and J genes are TRBV29-1 and TRBJ1-1; D may be TRBD1 (5 bases). The V end lost 6 bases, the J end lost 4 bases, and 9 bases lay between the germline ends. CDR3 length: 11 residues. Per germline, CDR1 SQVTM and CDR2 ANQGSEA. The CDR3 sequence is CSVRGGTEAFF. The CDR3 DNA follows: TGCAGCGTCCGGGGGGGCACTGAAGCTTTCTTT.

The rearrangement links TRBV12-3 or TRBV12-4 to TRBJ1-5; TRBD1 is a possible D gene (5 bases). Trimming removed 4 bases at V and 6 bases at J, with 16 bases between. This CDR3 comprises 15 residues. The CDR3 protein is CASSSGTAARQPQHF. The CDR3 DNA reads TGTGCCAGCAGTTCCGGGACCGCGGCGCGTCAGCCCCAGCATTTT.